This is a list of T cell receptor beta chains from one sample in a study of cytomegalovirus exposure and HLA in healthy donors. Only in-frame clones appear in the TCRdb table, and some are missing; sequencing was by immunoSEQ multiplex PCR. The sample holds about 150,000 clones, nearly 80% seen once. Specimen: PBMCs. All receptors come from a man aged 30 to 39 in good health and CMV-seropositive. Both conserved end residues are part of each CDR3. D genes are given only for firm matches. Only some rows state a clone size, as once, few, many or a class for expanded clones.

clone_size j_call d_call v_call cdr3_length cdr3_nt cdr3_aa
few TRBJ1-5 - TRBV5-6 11 TGTGCCAGCAGCTCCCTCCGGCCCCAGCATTTT CASSSLRPQHF
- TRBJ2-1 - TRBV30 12 TGTGCCTGGAGGGCGGTATACAATGAGCAGTTCTTC CAWRAVYNEQFF
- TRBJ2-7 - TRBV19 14 TGTGCCAGTAGTATCATGGACAGCGACTACGAGCAGTACTTC CASSIMDSDYEQYF
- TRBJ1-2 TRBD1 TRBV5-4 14 TGTGCCAGCAGCGCCGCTGACAGGGTGTATGGCTACACCTTC CASSAADRVYGYTF
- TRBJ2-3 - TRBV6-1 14 TGTGCCACCGACGACTGGTTTACTACAGATACGCAGTATTTT CATDDWFTTDTQYF
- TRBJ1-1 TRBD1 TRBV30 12 TGTGCCTGGAGCCGACAGGGGGGAGAAGCTTTCTTT CAWSRQGGEAFF
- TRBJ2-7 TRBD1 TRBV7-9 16 TGTGCCAGCAGCCCCTATCGTGGACAGGGGGTCCACGAGCAGTACTTC CASSPYRGQGVHEQYF
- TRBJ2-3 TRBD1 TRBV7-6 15 TGTGCCAGCAGCTGGGGCCAGGGGGAATGGGATACGCAGTATTTT CASSWGQGEWDTQYF
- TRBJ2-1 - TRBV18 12 TGTGCCAGCTCGCGGGACCACAATGAGCAGTTCTTC CASSRDHNEQFF
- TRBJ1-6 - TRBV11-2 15 TGTGCCAGCAGCTTAGATCCCCCCACATCCTCACCCCTCCACTTT CASSLDPPTSSPLHF
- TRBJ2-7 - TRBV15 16 TGTGCCACCAGCAGAGAGAGAGCGGCCTTAACCTACGAGCAGTACTTC CATSRERAALTYEQYF
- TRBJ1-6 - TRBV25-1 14 TGTGCCAGCAGCTTACAGGGACGGAATTCACCCCTCCACTTT CASSLQGRNSPLHF
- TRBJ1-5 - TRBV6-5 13 TGTGCCAGCTTCGGGAGGGGTAATCAGCCCCAGCATTTT CASFGRGNQPQHF
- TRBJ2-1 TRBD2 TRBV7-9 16 TGTGCCAGCAGCTTACGTCTAGCTAGCGGGAGCGATGAGCAGTTCTTC CASSLRLASGSDEQFF
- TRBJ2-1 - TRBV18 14 TGTGCCAGCTCACTATTGCGTGACTACAATGAGCAGTTCTTC CASSLLRDYNEQFF
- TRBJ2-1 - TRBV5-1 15 TGCGCCAGCAGCTTGGGACAGAACTCCTACAATGAGCAGTTCTTC CASSLGQNSYNEQFF
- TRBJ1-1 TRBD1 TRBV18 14 TGTGCCAGCTCCCAGGACAGGGCCCAACCTGAAGCTTTCTTT CASSQDRAQPEAFF
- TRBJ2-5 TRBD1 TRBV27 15 TGTGCCAGCAGTCCCGGACAGGGGGCGTGGGAGACCCAGTACTTC CASSPGQGAWETQYF
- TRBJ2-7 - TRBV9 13 TGTGCCAGCAGCGGGCCTAGCTCCTACGAGCAGTACTTC CASSGPSSYEQYF
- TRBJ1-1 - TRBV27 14 TGTGCCAGCAGTTTGTCACTGCAGAACACTGAAGCTTTCTTT CASSLSLQNTEAFF
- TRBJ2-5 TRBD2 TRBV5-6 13 TGTGCCAGCAGCTCTGCCGGGAGGGAGACCCAGTACTTC CASSSAGRETQYF
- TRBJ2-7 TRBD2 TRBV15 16 TGTGCCACCAGCAGAGCTTGGCGGGAGGATCTGCGCGAGCAGTACTTC CATSRAWREDLREQYF
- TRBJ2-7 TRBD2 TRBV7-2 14 TGTGCCAGCAGCTTAGAACTAGCGCCTTACGAGCAGTACTTC CASSLELAPYEQYF
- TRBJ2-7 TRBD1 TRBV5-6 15 TGTGCCAGCAGCGTACCGGGACAGGTTACCTACGAGCAGTACTTC CASSVPGQVTYEQYF
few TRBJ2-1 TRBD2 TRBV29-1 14 TGCAGCGTTCCCCCTAGCGGGAGCTTCAATGAGCAGTTCTTC CSVPPSGSFNEQFF
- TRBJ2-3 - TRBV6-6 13 TGTGCCAGCAGTTACAGACCGGGTGATACGCAGTATTTT CASSYRPGDTQYF
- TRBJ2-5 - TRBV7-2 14 TGTGCCAGCAGCTTAGCTAGCTTCCAAGAGACCCAGTACTTC CASSLASFQETQYF
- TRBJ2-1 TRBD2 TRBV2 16 TGTGCCAGCACACTAGCGGGAGATTTCTCCTACAATGAGCAGTTCTTC CASTLAGDFSYNEQFF
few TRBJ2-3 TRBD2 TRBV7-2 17 TGTGCCAGCAGCTTACCTTTAGGCGGGAGTTGGCCAGATACGCAGTATTTT CASSLPLGGSWPDTQYF
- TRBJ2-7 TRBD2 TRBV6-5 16 TGTGCCAGCAGTTATCTTGGTAGCGGGAGGGCCCACGAGCAGTACTTC CASSYLGSGRAHEQYF
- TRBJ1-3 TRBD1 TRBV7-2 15 TGTGCCAGCAGCCCTAGACAGGGGCGGGGAAACACCATATATTTT CASSPRQGRGNTIYF
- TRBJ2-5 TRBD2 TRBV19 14 TGTGCCAGTAGTATCACTAGCGGGAGTGAGACCCAGTACTTC CASSITSGSETQYF
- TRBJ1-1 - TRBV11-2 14 TGTGCCAGCAGCTTAGGTTTGGGAGCCATAAAAGCTTTCTTT CASSLGLGAIKAFF
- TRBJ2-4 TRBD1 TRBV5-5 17 TGTGCCAGCAGCCCGCGGACAGGGGGAGATGTCAAAAACATTCAGTACTTC CASSPRTGGDVKNIQYF
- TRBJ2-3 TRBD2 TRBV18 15 TGTGCCAGCTCTATACTAGCGGGTTCCACAGATACGCAGTATTTT CASSILAGSTDTQYF
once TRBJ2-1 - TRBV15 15 TGTGCCACCAGCAGAGGATACAGGGAAAACAATGAGCAGTTCTTC CATSRGYRENNEQFF
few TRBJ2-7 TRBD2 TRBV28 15 TGTGCCAGCAGTTTAAAAAGCGGGAGGGCCGTGGAGCAGTACTTC CASSLKSGRAVEQYF
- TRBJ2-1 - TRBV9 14 TGTGCCAGCAGCCCCCGGTCAGGGGAGGGAACCAAGTTCTTC CASSPRSGEGTKFF
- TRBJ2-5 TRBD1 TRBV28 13 TGTGCCAGCAGTTTCGGACAGGGGGAGACCCAGTACTTC CASSFGQGETQYF
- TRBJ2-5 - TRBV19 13 TGTGCCAGTAGTATAGCACCCGGGGAGACCCAGTACTTC CASSIAPGETQYF
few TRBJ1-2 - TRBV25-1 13 TGTGCCAGCAGTAACAGGAGTGACTATGGCTACACCTTC CASSNRSDYGYTF
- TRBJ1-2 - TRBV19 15 TGTGCCAGTAGTATAGGATCGGGGGGATCCTATGGCTACACCTTC CASSIGSGGSYGYTF
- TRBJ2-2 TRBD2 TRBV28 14 TGTGCCACCCGGGAGGGCCCGTTCGCCGGGGAGCTGTTTTTT CATREGPFAGELFF
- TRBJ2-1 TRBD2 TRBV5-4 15 TGTGCCAGCAGCTTATTGGGGGAGGGCGGCAATGAGCAGTTCTTC CASSLLGEGGNEQFF
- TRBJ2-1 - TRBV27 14 TGTGCCAGCAGAATACTAGCCTCATCGGATGAGCAGTTCTTC CASRILASSDEQFF
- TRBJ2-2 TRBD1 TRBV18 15 TGTGCCAGCTCACCCGGACAGGAGATCACCGGGGAGCTGTTTTTT CASSPGQEITGELFF
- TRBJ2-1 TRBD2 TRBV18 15 TGTGCCAGCTCACCGAGACTAGCGGGCGACAATGAGCAGTTCTTC CASSPRLAGDNEQFF
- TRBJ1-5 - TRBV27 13 TGTGCCAGCAGTTTTGCGAGCAATCAGCCCCAGCATTTT CASSFASNQPQHF
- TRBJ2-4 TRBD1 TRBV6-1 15 TGTGCCAGCATGTTCGAAGCCGGGACAGGGAACATTCAGTACTTC CASMFEAGTGNIQYF
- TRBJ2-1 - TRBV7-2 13 TGTGCCAGCAGCTTGAACTCGTACAATGAGCAGTTCTTC CASSLNSYNEQFF
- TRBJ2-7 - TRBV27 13 TGTGCCAGCAGACTTAGTGGCGGGAACGAGCAGTACTTC CASRLSGGNEQYF
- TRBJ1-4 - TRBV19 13 TGTGCCAGTAGTGTCAGTAAAGATGAAAAACTGTTTTTT CASSVSKDEKLFF
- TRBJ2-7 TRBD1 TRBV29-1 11 TGCAGCATCCGACAGGGGTACGAGCAGTACTTC CSIRQGYEQYF
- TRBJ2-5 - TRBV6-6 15 TGTGCCAGCAGTTACCCCGGTGGGGGCGCGGAGACCCAGTACTTC CASSYPGGGAETQYF
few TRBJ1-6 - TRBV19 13 TGTGCCAGTAGTCAGGAGGCTGATTCACCCCTCCACTTT CASSQEADSPLHF
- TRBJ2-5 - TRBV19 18 TGTGCCAGTAGGCCCATCGACCAGGGGACGGACATTGAAGAGACCCAGTACTTC CASRPIDQGTDIEETQYF
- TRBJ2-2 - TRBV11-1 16 TGTGCCAGCAGCTTACGTAAGGGGGCGAACACCGGGGAGCTGTTTTTT CASSLRKGANTGELFF